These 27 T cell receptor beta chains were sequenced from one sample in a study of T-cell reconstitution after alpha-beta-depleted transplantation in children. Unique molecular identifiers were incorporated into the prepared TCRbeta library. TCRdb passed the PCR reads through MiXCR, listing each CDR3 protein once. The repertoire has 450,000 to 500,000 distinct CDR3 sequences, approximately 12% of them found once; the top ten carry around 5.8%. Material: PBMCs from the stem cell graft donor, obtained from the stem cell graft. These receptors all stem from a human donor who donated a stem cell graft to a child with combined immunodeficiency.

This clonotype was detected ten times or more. The CDR3 here is CASRTGLASSEQYF. DNA of the CDR3: TGTGCCAGCAGGACGGGACTAGCGTCAAGTGAGCAGTACTTC. V usage is TRBV12-3 or TRBV12-4 and J usage is TRBJ2-7; the match to TRBD2 covers 10 bases. The CDR3 extends over 14 amino acids. J gave up 7 bases and V 6 bases, and 9 bases lay outside the gene matches.

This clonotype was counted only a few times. The CDR3 DNA is TGTGCCAGCAGACAGGGGGGATATTCACCCCTCCACTTT. This encodes CASRQGGYSPLHF. The J gene is TRBJ1-6, the V gene TRBV6-1; the match to TRBD1 covers 8 bases. V lost 6 bases to trimming and J lost 8 bases; unmatched junction nucleotides: 3. Germline loops: CDR1 MNHNS, CDR2 SASEGT. The CDR3 has 13 residues.

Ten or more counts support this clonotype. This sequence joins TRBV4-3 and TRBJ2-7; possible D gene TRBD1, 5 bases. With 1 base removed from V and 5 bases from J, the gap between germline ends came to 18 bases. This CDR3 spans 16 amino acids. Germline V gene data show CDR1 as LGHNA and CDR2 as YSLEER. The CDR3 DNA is TGCGCCAGCAGCCAAGTCTACGCAGGGTCTGGGAACGAGCAGTACTTC. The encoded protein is CASSQVYAGSGNEQYF.

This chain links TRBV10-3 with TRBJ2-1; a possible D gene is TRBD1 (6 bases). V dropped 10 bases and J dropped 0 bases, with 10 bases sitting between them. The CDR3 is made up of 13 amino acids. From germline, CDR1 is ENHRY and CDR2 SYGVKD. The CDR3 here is CATTGPSYNEQFF. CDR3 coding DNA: TGTGCCACAACAGGGCCCTCCTACAATGAGCAGTTCTTC.

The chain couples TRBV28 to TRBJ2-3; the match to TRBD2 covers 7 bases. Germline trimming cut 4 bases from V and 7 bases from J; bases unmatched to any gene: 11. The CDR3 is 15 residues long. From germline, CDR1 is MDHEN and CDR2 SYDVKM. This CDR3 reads CASSSLAGRLHTQYF. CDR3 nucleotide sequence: TGTGCCAGCAGTTCCTTAGCGGGTCGCCTACATACGCAGTATTTT.

The CDR3, as DNA: TGTGCCAGCAGCCACACTAGCGGGAGTTACAATGAGCAGTTCTTC. Its translation: CASSHTSGSYNEQFF. The chain is built from TRBV12-3 or TRBV12-4 and TRBJ2-1; 11 bases match TRBD2. The CDR3 totals 15 residues. J gave up 4 bases and V 6 bases, and 5 bases lay outside the gene matches.

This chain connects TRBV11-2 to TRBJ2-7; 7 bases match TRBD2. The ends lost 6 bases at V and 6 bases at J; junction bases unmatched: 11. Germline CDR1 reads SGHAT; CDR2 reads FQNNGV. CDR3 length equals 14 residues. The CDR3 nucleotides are TGTGCCAGCAGGGGCGGGGGTTCAGGGAGCGAGCAGTACTTC. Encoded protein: CASRGGGSGSEQYF.

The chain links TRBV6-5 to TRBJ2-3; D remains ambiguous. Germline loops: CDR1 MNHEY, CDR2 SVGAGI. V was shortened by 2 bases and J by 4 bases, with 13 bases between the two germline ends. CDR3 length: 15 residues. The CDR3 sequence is CASSYLTQRSDTQYF. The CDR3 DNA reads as TGTGCCAGCAGTTACCTGACTCAGAGGTCAGATACGCAGTATTTT.

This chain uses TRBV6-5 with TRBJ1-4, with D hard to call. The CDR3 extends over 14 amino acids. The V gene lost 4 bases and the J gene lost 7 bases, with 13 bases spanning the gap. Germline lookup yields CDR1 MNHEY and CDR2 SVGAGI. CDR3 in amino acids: CASSSPKGGEKLFF. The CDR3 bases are TGTGCCAGCAGTTCCCCCAAGGGAGGTGAAAAACTGTTTTTT.

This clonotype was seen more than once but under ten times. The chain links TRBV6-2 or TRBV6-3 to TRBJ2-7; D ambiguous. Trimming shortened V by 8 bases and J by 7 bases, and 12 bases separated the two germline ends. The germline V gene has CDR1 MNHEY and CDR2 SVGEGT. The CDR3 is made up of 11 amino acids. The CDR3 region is CASGRSSEQYF. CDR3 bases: TGTGCCAGCGGACGGTCGTCTGAGCAGTACTTC.

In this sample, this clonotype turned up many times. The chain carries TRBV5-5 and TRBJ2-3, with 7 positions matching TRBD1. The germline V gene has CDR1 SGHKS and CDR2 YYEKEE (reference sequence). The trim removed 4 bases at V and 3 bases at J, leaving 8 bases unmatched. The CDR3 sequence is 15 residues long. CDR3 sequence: CASSVTGTKTDTQYF. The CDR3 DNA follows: TGTGCCAGCAGCGTGACAGGGACGAAGACAGATACGCAGTATTTT.

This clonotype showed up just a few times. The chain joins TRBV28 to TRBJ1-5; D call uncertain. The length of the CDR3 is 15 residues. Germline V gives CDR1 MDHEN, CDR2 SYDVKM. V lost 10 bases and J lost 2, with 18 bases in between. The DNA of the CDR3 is TGTGCCACCCAGGTTGAGGGCGCGGGCAATCAGCCCCAGCATTTT. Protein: CATQVEGAGNQPQHF.

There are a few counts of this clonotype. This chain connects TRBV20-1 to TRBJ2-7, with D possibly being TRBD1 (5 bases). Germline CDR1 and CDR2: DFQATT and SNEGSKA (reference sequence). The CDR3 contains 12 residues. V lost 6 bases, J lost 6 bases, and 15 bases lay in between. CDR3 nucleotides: TGCAGTGCCCTCCTGGTGGACACCGAGCAGTACTTC. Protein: CSALLVDTEQYF.

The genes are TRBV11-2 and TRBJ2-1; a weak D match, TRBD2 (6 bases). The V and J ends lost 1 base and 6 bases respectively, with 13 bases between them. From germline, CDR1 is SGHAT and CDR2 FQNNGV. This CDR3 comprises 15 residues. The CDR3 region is CASSLVAGGVNEQFF. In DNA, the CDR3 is TGTGCCAGCAGCTTAGTTGCCGGCGGGGTCAATGAGCAGTTCTTC. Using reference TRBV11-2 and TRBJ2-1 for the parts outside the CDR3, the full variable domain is EAGVAQSPRYKIIEKRQSVAFWCNPISGHATLYWYQQILGQGPKLLIQFQNNGVVDDSQLPKDRFSAERLKGVDSTLKIQPAKLEDSAVYLCASSLVAGGVNEQFFGPGTRLTVL.

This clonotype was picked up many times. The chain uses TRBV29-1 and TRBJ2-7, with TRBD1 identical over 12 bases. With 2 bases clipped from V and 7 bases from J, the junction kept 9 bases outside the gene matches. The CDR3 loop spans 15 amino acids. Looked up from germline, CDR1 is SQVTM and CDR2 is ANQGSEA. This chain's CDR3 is CSVEFRDRGPQEQYF. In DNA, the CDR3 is TGCAGCGTTGAATTTCGGGACAGGGGGCCGCAGGAGCAGTACTTC.

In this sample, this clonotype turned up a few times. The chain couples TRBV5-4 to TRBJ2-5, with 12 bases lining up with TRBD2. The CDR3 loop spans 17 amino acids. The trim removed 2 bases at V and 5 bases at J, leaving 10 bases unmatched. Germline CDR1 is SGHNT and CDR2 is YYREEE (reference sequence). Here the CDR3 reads CASSFYLTSGSTETQYF. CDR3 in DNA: TGTGCCAGCAGCTTCTATTTGACTAGCGGGAGCACGGAGACCCAGTACTTC.

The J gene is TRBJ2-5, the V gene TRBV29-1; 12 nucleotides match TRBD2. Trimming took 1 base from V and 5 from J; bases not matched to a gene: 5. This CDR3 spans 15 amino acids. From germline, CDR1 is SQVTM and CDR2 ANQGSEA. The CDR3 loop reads CSVEGLAGGLETQYF. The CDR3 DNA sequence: TGCAGCGTTGAAGGGCTAGCGGGAGGGCTGGAGACCCAGTACTTC.

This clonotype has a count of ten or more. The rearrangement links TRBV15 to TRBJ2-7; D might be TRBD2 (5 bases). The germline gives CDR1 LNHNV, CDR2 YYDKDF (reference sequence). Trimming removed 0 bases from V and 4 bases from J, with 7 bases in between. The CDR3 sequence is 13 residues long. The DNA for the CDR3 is TGTGCCACCAGCAGAGATCGGGGTTACGAGCAGTACTTC. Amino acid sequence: CATSRDRGYEQYF.

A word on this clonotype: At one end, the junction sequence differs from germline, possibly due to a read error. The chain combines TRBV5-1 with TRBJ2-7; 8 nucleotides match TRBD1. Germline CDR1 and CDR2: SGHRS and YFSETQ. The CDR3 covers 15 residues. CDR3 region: CAISSAGQVSYEQYF. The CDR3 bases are TGTGCCATCAGCTCCGCGGGACAGGTTTCCTACGAGCAGTACTTC.

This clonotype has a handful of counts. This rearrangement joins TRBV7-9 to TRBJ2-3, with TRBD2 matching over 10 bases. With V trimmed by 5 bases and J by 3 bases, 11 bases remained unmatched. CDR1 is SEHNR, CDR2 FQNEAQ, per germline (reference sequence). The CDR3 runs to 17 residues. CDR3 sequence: CASSPIRLAGETDTQYF. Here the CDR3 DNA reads TGTGCCAGCAGCCCCATCCGGCTAGCGGGAGAAACAGATACGCAGTATTTT.

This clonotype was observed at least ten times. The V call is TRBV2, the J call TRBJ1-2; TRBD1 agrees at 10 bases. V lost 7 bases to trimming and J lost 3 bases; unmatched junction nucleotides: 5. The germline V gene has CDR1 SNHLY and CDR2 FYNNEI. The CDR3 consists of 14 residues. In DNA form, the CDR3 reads TGTGCCAGCAAGTTGGACAGGGGGGACTATGGCTACACCTTC. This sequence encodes CASKLDRGDYGYTF.

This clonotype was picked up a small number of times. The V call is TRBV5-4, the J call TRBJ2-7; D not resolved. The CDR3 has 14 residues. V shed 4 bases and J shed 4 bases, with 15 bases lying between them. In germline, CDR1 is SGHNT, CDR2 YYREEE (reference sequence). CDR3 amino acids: CASSPTPGKYEQYF. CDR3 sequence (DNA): TGTGCCAGCAGCCCCACCCCAGGAAAATACGAGCAGTACTTC.

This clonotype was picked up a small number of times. For the CDR3, the DNA is TGTGCCAGCAGTGGCTCTGCACAGGGAGAGAACACTGAAGCTTTCTTT. As protein: CASSGSAQGENTEAFF. The rearrangement uses TRBV28 and TRBJ1-1; maybe TRBD1 (6 bases). V was trimmed by 5 bases and J by 1 base, leaving 17 bases between them. The CDR3 totals 16 residues. Germline lookup yields CDR1 MDHEN and CDR2 SYDVKM. The variable domain in full, completed from reference TRBV28 and TRBJ1-1, reads DVKVTQSSRYLVKRTGEKVFLECVQDMDHENMFWYRQDPGLGLRLIYFSYDVKMKEKGDIPEGYSVSREKKERFSLILESASTNQTSMYLCASSGSAQGENTEAFFGQGTRLTVV.

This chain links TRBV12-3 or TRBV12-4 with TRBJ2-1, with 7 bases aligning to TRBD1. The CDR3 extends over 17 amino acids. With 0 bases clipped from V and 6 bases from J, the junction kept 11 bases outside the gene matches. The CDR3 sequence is CASSLARSRGQINEQFF. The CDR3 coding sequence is TGTGCCAGCAGTTTAGCCAGGAGCCGGGGACAGATCAATGAGCAGTTCTTC.

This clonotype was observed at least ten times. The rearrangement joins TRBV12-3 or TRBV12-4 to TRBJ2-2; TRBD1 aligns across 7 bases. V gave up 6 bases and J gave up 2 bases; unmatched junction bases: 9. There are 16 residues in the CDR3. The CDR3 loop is CASRGQVHANTGELFF. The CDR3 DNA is TGTGCCAGCAGAGGACAGGTTCATGCTAACACCGGGGAGCTGTTTTTT.

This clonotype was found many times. The CDR3 spells CASSATSPHYNEQFF. The CDR3 bases are TGTGCCAGCAGTGCGACTAGCCCCCACTACAATGAGCAGTTCTTC. The chain links TRBV27 to TRBJ2-1, with TRBD2 matching 7 bases. This CDR3 is 15 amino acids long. V dropped 5 bases and J dropped 3; count of bases not matched to a gene: 7. The V gene's germline CDR1 is MNHEY and CDR2 SMNVEV (reference sequence).

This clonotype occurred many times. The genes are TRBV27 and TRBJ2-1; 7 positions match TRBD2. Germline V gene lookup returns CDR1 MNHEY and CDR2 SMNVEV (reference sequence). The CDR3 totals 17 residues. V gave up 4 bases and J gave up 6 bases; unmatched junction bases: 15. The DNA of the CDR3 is TGTGCCAGCAGTTCCTCCCCGGGTCAGCGACTAGCCAATGAGCAGTTCTTC. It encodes CASSSSPGQRLANEQFF.